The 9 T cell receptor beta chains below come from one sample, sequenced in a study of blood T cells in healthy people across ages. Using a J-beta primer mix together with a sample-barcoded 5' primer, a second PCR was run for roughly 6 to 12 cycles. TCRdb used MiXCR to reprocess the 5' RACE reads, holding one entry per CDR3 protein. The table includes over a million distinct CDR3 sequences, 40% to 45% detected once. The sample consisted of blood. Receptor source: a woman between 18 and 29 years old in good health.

CDR3 amino acids: CASSVSWRPGEQYF. Written as DNA, the CDR3 is TGTGCCAGCAGCGTATCTTGGCGGCCGGGCGAGCAGTACTTC. The V gene is TRBV9, the J gene TRBJ2-7; D gene unclear. The CDR3 loop spans 14 amino acids. The ends were cut back, 1 base at V and 6 bases at J, with 14 bases in the middle. Germline values: CDR1 SGDLS, CDR2 YYNGEE.

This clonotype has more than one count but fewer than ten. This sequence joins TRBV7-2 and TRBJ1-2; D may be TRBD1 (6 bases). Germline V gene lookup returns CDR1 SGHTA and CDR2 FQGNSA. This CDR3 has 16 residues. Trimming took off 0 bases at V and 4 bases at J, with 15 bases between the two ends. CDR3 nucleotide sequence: TGTGCCAGCAGCTTAGCTGGGCAGGGGCCTCTCTATGGCTACACCTTC. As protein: CASSLAGQGPLYGYTF.

The CDR3 nucleotides are TGTGCCATCAGTGAGTCGGCCAGCTCCTACAATGAGCAGTTCTTC. It encodes CAISESASSYNEQFF. V and J are TRBV10-3 and TRBJ2-1; no firm D call. The CDR3 is 15 amino acids. Trimming took off 0 bases at V and 0 bases at J, with 6 bases between the two ends. Germline values: CDR1 ENHRY, CDR2 SYGVKD.

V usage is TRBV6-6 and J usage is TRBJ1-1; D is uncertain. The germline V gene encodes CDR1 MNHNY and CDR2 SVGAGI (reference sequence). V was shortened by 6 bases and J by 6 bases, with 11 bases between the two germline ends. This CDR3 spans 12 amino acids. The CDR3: CASSPLDAEAFF. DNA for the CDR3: TGTGCCAGCAGCCCCCTAGACGCTGAAGCTTTCTTT.

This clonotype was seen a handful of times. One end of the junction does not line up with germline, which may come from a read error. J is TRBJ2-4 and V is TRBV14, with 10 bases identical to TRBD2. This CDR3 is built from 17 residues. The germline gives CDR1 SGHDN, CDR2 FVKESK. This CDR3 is CASSQDVGLAGAAGQYF. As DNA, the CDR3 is TGTGCCAGCAGCCAAGATGTGGGGCTAGCGGGAGCCGCGGGGCAGTACTTT.

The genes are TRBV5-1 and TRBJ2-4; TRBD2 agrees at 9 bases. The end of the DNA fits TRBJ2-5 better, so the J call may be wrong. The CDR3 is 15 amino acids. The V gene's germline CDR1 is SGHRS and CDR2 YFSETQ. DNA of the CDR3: TGCGCCAGCAGCTTGTTGACTAGCGGATGGGAGACCCAGTACTTC. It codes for CASSLLTSGWETQYF.

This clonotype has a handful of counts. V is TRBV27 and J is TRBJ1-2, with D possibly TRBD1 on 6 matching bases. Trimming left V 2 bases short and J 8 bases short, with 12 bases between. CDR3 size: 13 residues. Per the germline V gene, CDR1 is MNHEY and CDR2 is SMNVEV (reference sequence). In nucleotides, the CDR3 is TGTGCCAGCAGTTTAACACAGGGTGTAGGCTACACCTTC. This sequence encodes CASSLTQGVGYTF.

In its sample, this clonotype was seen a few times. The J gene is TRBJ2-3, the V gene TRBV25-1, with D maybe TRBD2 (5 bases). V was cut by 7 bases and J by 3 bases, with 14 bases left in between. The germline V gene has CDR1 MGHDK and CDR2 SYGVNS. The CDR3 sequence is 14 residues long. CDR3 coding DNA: TGTGCCAGCACCTCTCGAGGGAAAACAGATACGCAGTATTTT. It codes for CASTSRGKTDTQYF.

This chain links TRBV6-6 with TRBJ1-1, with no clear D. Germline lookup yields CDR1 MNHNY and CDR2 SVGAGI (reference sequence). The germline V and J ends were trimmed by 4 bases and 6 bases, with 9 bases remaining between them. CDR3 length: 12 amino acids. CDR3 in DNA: TGTGCCAGCAGTTCATACATCTCTGAAGCTTTCTTT. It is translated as CASSSYISEAFF.